This TCR beta chain was recovered during a study of blood T cell repertoires in COVID-19. The authors' processing: Amplification from reference gene primers served as the basis for estimated nucleated cell counts. Some clones are missing from TCRdb's copy, which holds only in-frame ones; the method was immunoSEQ multiplex PCR. V, J and clone size derive from that table, while D and trimming were established from the DNA sequence. The top ten hold under 2% of the sample, which has more than 200,000 clones, approximately 84% seen once. The participants were between about 18 and 95 years old and came from 24 US areas. Cohort 3 recovered donors had two negative PCRs, clearance, or symptom resolution. The source material was PBMCs or T cells enriched from blood (not recorded which). The clonotype was recovered from a man aged 40-55 years who had recovered from COVID-19.

The CDR3 sequence is CASSPTGTLSTEAFF. As DNA, the CDR3 is TGCGCCAGCAGCCCGACGGGAACCCTGAGCACTGAAGCTTTCTTT. The chain has TRBV5-1 and TRBJ1-1; D remains unclear. The CDR3 length is 15 residues. With 4 bases removed from V and 4 bases from J, the gap between germline ends came to 17 bases. CDR1 is SGHRS and CDR2 is YFSETQ in the germline V gene.